The T cell receptor (beta chain) under discussion was sequenced for a study of blood T cell repertoires in COVID-19. From germline, CDR1 is SGHNT and CDR2 YENEEA. Trimming stripped 3 bases from V and 7 bases from J, with 13 bases between. CDR3 size: 15 residues. Per the authors' pipeline: Reference gene primer amplification gave estimated nucleated cell counts. Produced via immunoSEQ multiplex PCR; TCRdb's table is partial and in-frame only. V, J and clone size were drawn from that table, and D and trimming were deduced from the DNA. The sample lists around 100,000 clones, roughly nine tenths occurring once.

The sequencing sample was made of peripheral blood. This sequence originates from a man in his fifties or sixties with active COVID-19. The rearrangement uses TRBV11-3 and TRBJ1-6; a weak D match, TRBD1 (6 bases). The CDR3 is CASSLRGTANSPLHF. CDR3 bases: TGTGCCAGCAGCTTGAGGGGGACGGCGAATTCACCCCTCCACTTT.